The text below deals with one TCR beta chain. Germline V gene sequence: CDR1 SGHRS, CDR2 YFSETQ. The CDR3 is made up of 15 amino acids. With 5 bases clipped from V and 3 bases from J, the junction kept 9 bases outside the gene matches. Sequencing was performed with immunoSEQ multiplex PCR; in TCRdb, only in-frame clones are kept and a portion is missing. Altogether about 130,000 clones are present, approximately 80% being singletons, with the ten largest covering 12%. The sample belongs to a study of blood T cell repertoires in COVID-19. Study context: Samples representing acute and convalescent COVID-19 were sourced from the United States, Italy and Spain.

The source of this sequence is an older woman with acute or convalescent COVID-19. The chain employs TRBV5-1 and TRBJ2-5; 8 positions agree with TRBD2. The specimen was peripheral blood. The CDR3 region has the DNA TGCGCCAGCAGTCCATGGGGACTAGAAAAAGAGACCCAGTACTTC. Encoded protein: CASSPWGLEKETQYF.